This TCR beta chain is from a study of cytomegalovirus exposure and HLA in healthy donors. Turning to the study itself: The same platform used for the 666 first-cohort repertoires was also used for the roughly 130 validation repertoires, as a later analysis reported. Overall study results and limits: In vitro data verified three CMV-associated chains as specific for CMV antigens. Most TCR sequences proved rare, with some public TCRs found in many donors. That first-cohort TCR clusters tended to co-occur in the roughly 130 validation repertoires was found in a later analysis.

The CDR3 has 15 amino acids. CDR1 is SGHDN and CDR2 is FVKESK in the germline V gene. V lost 5 bases and J 3 bases, leaving 16 bases between the germline ends. On this clone: No antigen is known for it.

Clones were sequenced by immunoSEQ multiplex PCR, and TCRdb holds only the in-frame ones, with some missing. Among about 240,000 clones listed, approximately 83% were seen once. This chain connects TRBV14 to TRBJ2-5; maybe TRBD1 (6 bases). Sequenced material: PBMCs. This TCR came from a woman younger than 45 in good health and CMV-seropositive. This CDR3 reads CASSSKDRKKETQYF. The CDR3, as DNA: TGTGCCAGCAGCTCTAAAGACAGGAAGAAAGAGACCCAGTACTTC. The full variable domain, its missing parts supplied by reference TRBV14 and TRBJ2-5, is EAGVTQFPSHSVIEKGQTVTLRCDPISGHDNLYWYRRVMGKEIKFLLHFVKESKQDESGMPNNRFLAERTGGTYSTLKVQPAELEDSGVYFCASSSKDRKKETQYFGPGTRLLVL.